A single sample is the source of the 8 T cell receptor beta chains below, sequenced in a study of blood T cell repertoires in COVID-19. The assay was immunoSEQ multiplex PCR, and TCRdb's table has in-frame clones only and misses some. This table has approximately 240,000 clones, 70% to 90% appearing once. The sample comprised peripheral blood. The receptors originated from a woman under 30 who had recovered from COVID-19.

This sequence joins TRBV7-6 and TRBJ1-2, with 8 bases aligning to TRBD1. Germline V gene data show CDR1 as SGHVS and CDR2 as FNYEAQ. The V segment lost 1 base and the J segment 5 bases; nucleotides outside the gene matches: 3. The CDR3 totals 14 residues. CDR3 bases: TGTGCCAGCAGCTTAGACCGGACAGGGTATGGCTACACCTTC. It specifies CASSLDRTGYGYTF.

This rearrangement joins TRBV9 to TRBJ2-1; 9 nucleotides line up with TRBD2. Per the germline V gene, CDR1 is SGDLS and CDR2 is YYNGEE. V dropped 2 bases and J dropped 0; count of bases not matched to a gene: 9. The CDR3 is made up of 18 amino acids. The CDR3 DNA sequence: TGTGCCAGCAGCGTTAGCGGGAGCCCCACTAGCTCCTACAATGAGCAGTTCTTC. Translation gives CASSVSGSPTSSYNEQFF.

The CDR3 bases are TGTGCCAGCAGCTTGGGACAGAAGAACACCGGGGAGCTGTTTTTT. Translation gives CASSLGQKNTGELFF. The rearrangement links TRBV11-3 to TRBJ2-2; 7 bases agree with TRBD1. With V trimmed by 3 bases and J by 1 base, 2 bases remained unmatched. The germline V gene encodes CDR1 SGHNT and CDR2 YENEEA. CDR3 length equals 15 residues.

A word on this clone: This same CDR3 is encoded by further DNA sequences in the sample. CDR3 region: CAISEDPSGSSYNEQFF. CDR3 nucleotide sequence: TGTGCCATCAGTGAGGACCCTAGCGGGAGCTCCTACAATGAGCAGTTCTTC. This chain connects TRBV10-3 to TRBJ2-1, with 10 bases that match TRBD2. With 2 bases clipped from V and 0 bases from J, the junction kept 4 bases outside the gene matches. CDR1 ENHRY and CDR2 SYGVKD come from the germline V gene. This CDR3 is built from 17 residues.

This sequence joins TRBV18 and TRBJ2-3; 12 bases agree with TRBD2. Germline V CDR1 and CDR2: KGHSH, LQKENI. The CDR3 has 16 residues. Trimming at V came to 2 bases and at J to 0 bases, leaving 0 bases not matched to a gene. CDR3 in amino acids: CASSPGLAGSTDTQYF. CDR3 nucleotides: TGTGCCAGCTCACCAGGACTAGCGGGGAGCACAGATACGCAGTATTTT.

This chain uses TRBV7-7 with TRBJ2-2, with D perhaps TRBD1 (5 bases). Trimming left V 5 bases short and J 5 bases short, with 12 bases between. The CDR3 consists of 14 residues. The germline V gene encodes CDR1 SSHAT and CDR2 FNYEAQ (reference sequence). DNA for the CDR3: TGTGCCAGCAGCAAGACAGAAGGGACCGGGGAGCTGTTTTTT. Translating it yields CASSKTEGTGELFF.

This clone has only one observation. The J gene is TRBJ1-2, the V gene TRBV5-4, with D possibly TRBD1 on 6 matching bases. Trimming shortened V by 4 bases and J by 2 bases, and 9 bases separated the two germline ends. Germline V gene data show CDR1 as SGHNT and CDR2 as YYREEE (reference sequence). The CDR3 totals 13 residues. DNA of the CDR3: TGTGCCAGCAGCACAGGGACGAACTATGGCTACACCTTC. Its translation: CASSTGTNYGYTF.

Comments on this clone: Different DNA sequences within this sample yield the same CDR3. The chain is built from TRBV6-5 and TRBJ2-3; maybe TRBD1 (5 bases). This CDR3 has 13 amino acids. V was shortened by 2 bases and J by 3 bases, with 6 bases between the two germline ends. Germline CDR1 is MNHEY and CDR2 is SVGAGI. CDR3 sequence: CASSYRGTDTQYF. In DNA form, the CDR3 reads TGTGCCAGCAGTTACAGGGGTACAGATACGCAGTATTTT.